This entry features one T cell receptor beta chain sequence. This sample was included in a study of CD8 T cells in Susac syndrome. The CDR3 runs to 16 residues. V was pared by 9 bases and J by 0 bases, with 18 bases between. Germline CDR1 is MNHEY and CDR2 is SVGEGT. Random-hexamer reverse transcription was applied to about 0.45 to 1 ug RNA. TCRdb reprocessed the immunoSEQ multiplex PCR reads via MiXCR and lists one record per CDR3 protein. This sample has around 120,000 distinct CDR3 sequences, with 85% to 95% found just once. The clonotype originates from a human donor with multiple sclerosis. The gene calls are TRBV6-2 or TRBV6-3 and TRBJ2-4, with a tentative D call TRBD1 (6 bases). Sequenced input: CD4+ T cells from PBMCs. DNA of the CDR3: TGTGCCAGTCACCCTAAGGAACAGGGAGCCAAAAACATTCAGTACTTC. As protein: CASHPKEQGAKNIQYF.